This TCR beta chain came from a study of blood T cell repertoires in COVID-19. As for the study in general: Sites in the United States, Italy and Spain provided acute and convalescent COVID-19 samples.

Germline lookup yields CDR1 PRHDT and CDR2 FYEKMQ (reference sequence). The germline V and J ends were trimmed by 5 bases and 7 bases, with 23 bases remaining between them. This CDR3 spans 16 amino acids. In the original workflow: For nucleated cells, counts were estimated from reference gene primer amplification. Sequencing used immunoSEQ multiplex PCR; TCRdb keeps in-frame clones, though not all of them. From that table come the V and J calls and clone size; the DNA was used to work out D and trimming. The sample lists approximately 170,000 clones; about 87% were seen once. This TCR was sampled from a man aged 18 to 30 with active or convalescent COVID-19. The sample was peripheral blood. The J gene is TRBJ1-1, the V gene TRBV13; the D gene is possibly TRBD1 (6 bases). CDR3 sequence (DNA): TGTGCCAGCAGCCCGAGTTCAATAACTACAGGGAATGAAGCTTTCTTT. It translates to CASSPSSITTGNEAFF.